These 30 T cell receptor beta chains were all obtained from the same sample, sequenced in a study of blood T cell repertoires in COVID-19. Only in-frame clones appear in the TCRdb table, and some are missing; sequencing was by immunoSEQ multiplex PCR. The repertoire consists of roughly 150,000 clones, with 83% occurring once and the leading ten covering roughly 2%. The specimen sequenced was peripheral blood. These receptors were taken from a woman older than 75 with acute or convalescent COVID-19.

V is TRBV18 and J is TRBJ1-1, with TRBD1 matching 8 bases. The CDR3 sequence is 13 residues long. The germline gives CDR1 KGHSH, CDR2 LQKENI. Unmatched junction bases numbered 6, after V lost 6 bases and J lost 6 bases. DNA of the CDR3: TGTGCCAGCTCCTCCAGGACAGGGCCTGAAGCTTTCTTT. The encoded protein is CASSSRTGPEAFF.

Judged by abundance, this clone is medium-sized (0.01 to 0.1%). CDR3 residues: CASSNQVASPLHF. The CDR3 DNA sequence: TGTGCCAGTAGTAACCAAGTAGCTTCCCCCCTCCACTTT. This chain links TRBV19 with TRBJ1-6; D uncertain. CDR1 LNHDA and CDR2 SQIVND come from the germline V gene (reference sequence). The CDR3 consists of 13 residues. Trimming removed 4 bases at V and 13 bases at J, with 14 bases between.

This clone showed up just once. This chain connects TRBV6-2 or TRBV6-3 to TRBJ2-1; 12 positions agree with TRBD1. The V gene's germline CDR1 is MNHEY and CDR2 SVGEGT. The CDR3 is made up of 13 amino acids. V trimming: 5 bases; J trimming: 13 bases; junction bases outside the gene matches: 6. The DNA for the CDR3 is TGTGCCAGCAGTAGCGGGACAGGGGGCGGCCAGTTCTTC. Residues: CASSSGTGGGQFF.

The chain couples TRBV4-3 to TRBJ2-7, with TRBD2 identical over 10 bases. The length of the CDR3 is 17 residues. Germline loops: CDR1 LGHNA, CDR2 YSLEER. V dropped 0 bases and J dropped 6; count of bases not matched to a gene: 11. Here the CDR3 DNA reads TGCGCCAGCAGCCAAGATTTCCAGCGGGAGGGCCCCATCGAGCAGTACTTC. The encoded protein is CASSQDFQREGPIEQYF.

The V and J genes are TRBV5-4 and TRBJ2-5; possibly TRBD2 for D (6 bases). The CDR3 totals 15 residues. Germline assignment: CDR1 SGHNT and CDR2 YYREEE (reference sequence). V dropped 2 bases and J dropped 2 bases, with 13 bases sitting between them. For the CDR3, the DNA is TGTGCCAGCAGCTTACGACTAGGCCAACAAGAGACCCAGTACTTC. As protein: CASSLRLGQQETQYF.

The chain joins TRBV6-4 to TRBJ2-3; 10 nucleotides align to TRBD1. The trim removed 6 bases at V and 4 bases at J, leaving 4 bases unmatched. This CDR3 is built from 14 residues. Germline V gene data show CDR1 as MRHNA and CDR2 as SNTAGT. CDR3: CASSRDRGSDTQYF. The DNA for the CDR3 is TGTGCCAGCAGCCGGGACAGGGGATCAGATACGCAGTATTTT.

The V gene is TRBV19, the J gene TRBJ1-2, with 7 bases lining up with TRBD1. V was pared by 5 bases and J by 6 bases, with 6 bases of the junction left unmatched. CDR1 and CDR2 (germline): LNHDA, SQIVND (reference sequence). The CDR3 loop spans 13 amino acids. Here the CDR3 reads CASSSGQFDGYTF. CDR3 DNA sequence: TGTGCCAGTAGTTCGGGACAGTTCGATGGCTACACCTTC.

CDR3 sequence (DNA): TGTGCCACCAGTCCCGGACAGGGGGCGACAGATACGCAGTATTTT. Translation gives CATSPGQGATDTQYF. This chain links TRBV24-1 with TRBJ2-3; TRBD1 agrees at 11 bases. V lost 6 bases to trimming and J lost 3 bases; unmatched junction nucleotides: 4. CDR3 length: 15 residues. CDR1 KGHDR and CDR2 SFDVKD come from the germline V gene.

The rearrangement links TRBV19 to TRBJ1-5, with 8 bases lining up with TRBD1. Germline V lookup: CDR1 LNHDA, CDR2 SQIVND (reference sequence). The J segment lost 5 bases and the V segment lost 2 bases, leaving 8 bases of the junction unmatched. The CDR3 contains 16 residues. The DNA of the CDR3 is TGTGCCAGTAGTATATATGGCAGGGGGCTGTATCAGCCCCAGCATTTT. As protein: CASSIYGRGLYQPQHF.

The rearrangement links TRBV7-2 to TRBJ2-2; 7 bases agree with TRBD1. Germline CDR1 SGHTA, CDR2 FQGNSA. This CDR3 region has 12 residues. Unmatched junction bases numbered 5, after V lost 8 bases and J lost 8 bases. CDR3 nucleotide sequence: TGTGCCAGCCAGGGGGTGGTTGGGGAGCTGTTTTTT. Translation gives CASQGVVGELFF.

The chain couples TRBV5-1 to TRBJ2-7; 8 bases line up with TRBD2. V shed 4 bases, J shed 3 bases, and the junction held 6 bases outside the gene matches. Germline V gene data show CDR1 as SGHRS and CDR2 as YFSETQ. The CDR3 is 14 residues long. The CDR3 spells CASSTAGTSYEQYF. CDR3 in DNA: TGCGCCAGCAGCACTGCCGGGACTAGCTACGAGCAGTACTTC.

CDR3 region: CASSSPGQNTGELFF. In DNA form, the CDR3 reads TGTGCCAGCAGTTCACCGGGACAGAACACCGGGGAGCTGTTTTTT. The chain couples TRBV6-2 or TRBV6-3 to TRBJ2-2, with D possibly being TRBD1 (6 bases). This CDR3 has 15 amino acids. Trimming stripped 4 bases from V and 1 base from J, with 10 bases between. Germline V gives CDR1 MNHEY, CDR2 SVGEGT.

The chain is built from TRBV28 and TRBJ1-1; D is ambiguous. The CDR3 loop spans 14 amino acids. Germline CDR1 reads MDHEN; CDR2 reads SYDVKM. The V end lost 1 base, the J end lost 0 bases, and 6 bases lay between the germline ends. The CDR3 region has the DNA TGTGCCAGCAGTTTATCATCCATGAACACTGAAGCTTTCTTT. Its protein product is CASSLSSMNTEAFF. The variable domain in full, completed from reference TRBV28 and TRBJ1-1, reads DVKVTQSSRYLVKRTGEKVFLECVQDMDHENMFWYRQDPGLGLRLIYFSYDVKMKEKGDIPEGYSVSREKKERFSLILESASTNQTSMYLCASSLSSMNTEAFFGQGTRLTVV.

The chain has TRBV5-1 and TRBJ2-7, with D possibly matching TRBD1 (6 bases). V lost 0 bases and J 4 bases, leaving 14 bases between the germline ends. This CDR3 has 15 residues. Germline V gives CDR1 SGHRS, CDR2 YFSETQ. This CDR3 is CASSLGYGGAYEQYF. The CDR3 DNA sequence: TGCGCCAGCAGCTTGGGTTATGGGGGCGCATACGAGCAGTACTTC. Full variable domain (missing parts from reference TRBV5-1 and TRBJ2-7): KAGVTQTPRYLIKTRGQQVTLSCSPISGHRSVSWYQQTPGQGLQFLFEYFSETQRNKGNFPGRFSGRQFSNSRSEMNVSTLELGDSALYLCASSLGYGGAYEQYFGPGTRLTVT.

This clone was found once. The J gene is TRBJ2-7, the V gene TRBV6-6; TRBD1 matches at 8 bases. This CDR3 is built from 16 residues. V lost 0 bases, J lost 7 bases, and 11 bases stayed unmatched. Germline V CDR1 and CDR2: MNHNY, SVGAGI (reference sequence). CDR3: CASSYSLQGARWEQYF. CDR3 nucleotides: TGTGCCAGCAGTTACTCGTTGCAGGGGGCCCGCTGGGAGCAGTACTTC.

The sample holds one count of this clone. The chain combines TRBV9 with TRBJ1-6; D is ambiguous. The CDR3 covers 15 residues. Germline CDR1 reads SGDLS; CDR2 reads YYNGEE. Deletions cut 4 bases from V and 10 bases from J, with 18 bases between. The CDR3 DNA reads as TGTGCCAGCAGCTCCAGACCTGGCCCCAGGTCACCCCTCCACTTT. It translates to CASSSRPGPRSPLHF.

This clone was found many times. The chain combines TRBV18 with TRBJ1-2; D call uncertain. The CDR3 consists of 16 residues. Germline loops: CDR1 KGHSH, CDR2 LQKENI. Trimming pared 1 base from V and 4 bases from J, leaving 16 bases between. The CDR3, as DNA: TGTGCCAGCTCACCACTCGATCCGGGGAGTTCCTATGGCTACACCTTC. Translating gives CASSPLDPGSSYGYTF.

The chain links TRBV30 to TRBJ2-3; 11 bases agree with TRBD2. This CDR3 has 13 residues. V was clipped by 7 bases and J by 1 base; unmatched bases: 1. The germline CDR1 and CDR2 sequences are GTSNPN and SVGIG (reference sequence). CDR3 DNA sequence: TGTGCCTTTAGCGGGGGGGGCACAGATACGCAGTATTTT. This encodes CAFSGGGTDTQYF. The variable domain in full, completed from reference TRBV30 and TRBJ2-3, reads SQTIHQWPATLVQPVGSPLSLECTVEGTSNPNLYWYRQAAGRGLQLLFYSVGIGQISSEVPQNLSASRPQDRQFILSSKKLLLSDSGFYLCAFSGGGTDTQYFGPGTRLTVL.

The chain joins TRBV3-1 (or the pseudogene TRBV3-2) to TRBJ2-2, with D perhaps matching TRBD2 (6 bases). This CDR3 comprises 18 residues. The germline V gene has CDR1 LGHDT and CDR2 YNNKEL (reference sequence). Trimming removed 4 bases at V and 1 base at J, with 19 bases between. The CDR3: CASSRLGGAGQNTGELFF. As DNA, the CDR3 is TGTGCCAGCAGCCGGCTAGGCGGGGCAGGGCAGAACACCGGGGAGCTGTTTTTT.

The chain employs TRBV5-1 and TRBJ2-7; 8 positions match TRBD1. The germline V gene encodes CDR1 SGHRS and CDR2 YFSETQ. The V and J ends lost 0 bases and 5 bases, in that order; junction bases with no gene match: 7. This CDR3 is 15 amino acids long. The DNA for the CDR3 is TGCGCCAGCAGCTTGGCGGACAGGGCGTCGGACGAGCAGTACTTC. Its protein is CASSLADRASDEQYF. The entire variable domain, with the rest obtained from reference TRBV5-1 and TRBJ2-7, is as follows: KAGVTQTPRYLIKTRGQQVTLSCSPISGHRSVSWYQQTPGQGLQFLFEYFSETQRNKGNFPGRFSGRQFSNSRSEMNVSTLELGDSALYLCASSLADRASDEQYFGPGTRLTVT.

The chain recombines TRBV19 with TRBJ1-6; 10 positions match TRBD1. V lost 6 bases to trimming and J lost 7 bases; unmatched junction nucleotides: 9. The CDR3 sequence is 16 residues long. Germline CDR1 LNHDA, CDR2 SQIVND (reference sequence). CDR3 nucleotides: TGTGCCAGTAGCCATCGACAGGGGGCAGGGAATTCACCCCTCCACTTT. Translating gives CASSHRQGAGNSPLHF.

DNA for the CDR3: TGCGCCAGCAGCCCGACTAGCTTGGAGACCCAGTACTTC. Protein sequence: CASSPTSLETQYF. V and J are TRBV5-1 and TRBJ2-5; 7 positions match TRBD2. Germline V gene sequence: CDR1 SGHRS, CDR2 YFSETQ. V shed 4 bases, J shed 5 bases, and the junction held 5 bases outside the gene matches. The CDR3 extends over 13 amino acids.

In its sample, this clone was seen once. Here the CDR3 DNA reads TGTGCCAGCTCACTTGAACTGGACAGGCTTTGGGAGCAGTTCTTC. Translation gives CASSLELDRLWEQFF. The chain couples TRBV18 to TRBJ2-1, with 7 bases identical to TRBD1. The CDR3 is 15 amino acids. The V segment lost 4 bases and the J segment 10 bases; nucleotides outside the gene matches: 13. CDR1 is KGHSH and CDR2 is LQKENI in the germline V gene.

CDR3 sequence (DNA): TGCAGCGTTGACCCAGCGGGGGAGGGCACAGATACGCAGTATTTT. This codes for CSVDPAGEGTDTQYF. The chain employs TRBV29-1 and TRBJ2-3; 8 bases align to TRBD2. Germline V gives CDR1 SQVTM, CDR2 ANQGSEA. After removal of 3 bases from V and 1 base from J, the junction contained 6 bases not matched to a gene. The CDR3 runs 15 residues.

This sequence joins TRBV7-2 and TRBJ2-7; 10 bases are shared with TRBD1. Germline-derived CDR1 and CDR2 are SGHTA and FQGNSA. The CDR3 spans 14 residues. The J segment lost 5 bases and the V segment lost 3 bases, leaving 4 bases of the junction unmatched. The CDR3 DNA follows: TGTGCCAGCAGCTTGAAGGGACAGGGGAACGAGCAGTACTTC. It is translated as CASSLKGQGNEQYF. Complete variable domain (other parts from reference TRBV7-2 and TRBJ2-7): GAGVSQSPSNKVTEKGKDVELRCDPISGHTALYWYRQSLGQGLEFLIYFQGNSAPDKSGLPSDRFSAERTGGSVSTLTIQRTQQEDSAVYLCASSLKGQGNEQYFGPGTRLTVT.

The rearrangement links TRBV6-5 to TRBJ1-1; tentatively, D is TRBD1 (5 bases). Germline values: CDR1 MNHEY, CDR2 SVGAGI. The V and J ends lost 7 bases and 1 base respectively, with 13 bases between them. The CDR3 contains 14 residues. CDR3 residues: CASKEGMGNTEAFF. DNA for the CDR3: TGTGCCAGCAAGGAGGGGATGGGGAACACTGAAGCTTTCTTT.

CDR3 sequence reads: CASRQRGGPEPLHF. In DNA, the CDR3 is TGTGCCAGCAGGCAAAGGGGCGGTCCGGAACCCCTCCACTTT. This chain uses TRBV7-2 with TRBJ1-6; D might be TRBD1 (5 bases). Trimming shortened V by 6 bases and J by 12 bases, and 18 bases separated the two germline ends. The CDR3 totals 14 residues. Germline lookup yields CDR1 SGHTA and CDR2 FQGNSA.

On this clone: Other DNA sequences from this sample encode an identical CDR3 as well. The chain has TRBV5-1 and TRBJ2-1; no firm D call. Trimming removed 3 bases at V and 5 bases at J, with 6 bases between. The CDR3 totals 12 residues. From germline, CDR1 is SGHRS and CDR2 YFSETQ. The CDR3 DNA follows: TGCGCCAGCAGCTGGGCCAACAATGAGCAGTTCTTC. Its protein is CASSWANNEQFF. The full variable domain, its missing parts supplied by reference TRBV5-1 and TRBJ2-1, is KAGVTQTPRYLIKTRGQQVTLSCSPISGHRSVSWYQQTPGQGLQFLFEYFSETQRNKGNFPGRFSGRQFSNSRSEMNVSTLELGDSALYLCASSWANNEQFFGPGTRLTVL.

The V call is TRBV7-2, the J call TRBJ1-2, with D possibly being TRBD1 (5 bases). The germline V gene encodes CDR1 SGHTA and CDR2 FQGNSA. V gave up 6 bases and J gave up 2 bases, with 13 bases separating them. This CDR3 spans 14 amino acids. CDR3 in amino acids: CASSPDRTNYGYTF. DNA of the CDR3: TGTGCCAGCAGTCCAGACAGAACAAACTATGGCTACACCTTC. The whole variable domain, filled in from reference TRBV7-2 and TRBJ1-2, reads GAGVSQSPSNKVTEKGKDVELRCDPISGHTALYWYRQSLGQGLEFLIYFQGNSAPDKSGLPSDRFSAERTGGSVSTLTIQRTQQEDSAVYLCASSPDRTNYGYTFGSGTRLTVV.

V gene TRBV19 combines with J gene TRBJ2-2; TRBD1 matches at 8 bases. Germline CDR1 and CDR2: LNHDA and SQIVND (reference sequence). The J segment lost 4 bases and the V segment lost 5 bases, leaving 3 bases of the junction unmatched. There are 14 residues in the CDR3. CDR3 loop: CASSLTGVTGELFF. The CDR3 DNA reads TGTGCCAGTAGTTTGACAGGGGTCACCGGGGAGCTGTTTTTT.